This entry features one T cell receptor (beta chain) sequence. Antigen specificity is unknown. Here immunoSEQ multiplex PCR was the method, and the copy in TCRdb shows in-frame clones only, minus some. There are around 70,000 clones in the sample; 88% occur only once, and around 3% lies in the top ten. The sample belongs to a study of OX40 agonist ivuxolimab in advanced cancers. Study-wide results and limits: Blood T cells, both CD4+ and CD8+, expanded clonally by week 6 at 0.1 to 3.0 mg/kg.

Sequences were derived from CD4+ or CD8+ T cells sorted from blood, sampled in a trial of the OX40 agonist ivuxolimab. The clonotype originates from an adult with an advanced solid tumor such as melanoma, head and neck, liver or kidney cancer.

The CDR3 loop reads CASSPPDRPYEQYF. DNA of the CDR3: TGTGCCAGCTCACCACCGGACCGGCCCTACGAGCAGTACTTC. This chain joins TRBV18 and TRBJ2-7; D gene unclear. Germline V gene lookup returns CDR1 KGHSH and CDR2 LQKENI. This CDR3 spans 14 amino acids. The germline V and J ends were trimmed by 0 bases and 2 bases, with 8 bases remaining between them.